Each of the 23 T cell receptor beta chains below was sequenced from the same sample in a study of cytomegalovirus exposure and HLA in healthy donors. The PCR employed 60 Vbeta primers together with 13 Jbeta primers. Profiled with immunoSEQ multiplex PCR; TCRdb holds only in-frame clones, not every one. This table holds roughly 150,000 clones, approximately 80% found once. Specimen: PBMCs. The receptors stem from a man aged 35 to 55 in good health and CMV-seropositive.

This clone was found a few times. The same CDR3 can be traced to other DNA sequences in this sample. The CDR3 DNA sequence: TGTGCCAGCAGCGTATCAGGGATGAACACTGAAGCTTTCTTT. Translation gives CASSVSGMNTEAFF. V and J are TRBV9 and TRBJ1-1, with D tentatively TRBD1 (5 bases). The CDR3 has 14 residues. Trimming removed 1 base at V and 0 bases at J, with 7 bases between. Germline V lookup: CDR1 SGDLS, CDR2 YYNGEE.

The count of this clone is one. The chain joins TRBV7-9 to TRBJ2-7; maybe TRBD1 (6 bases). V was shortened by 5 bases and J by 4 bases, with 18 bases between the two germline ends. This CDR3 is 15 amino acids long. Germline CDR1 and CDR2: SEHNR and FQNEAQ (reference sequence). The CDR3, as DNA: TGTGCCAGCAGCCGACCGGGACATCCCTTTTACGAGCAGTACTTC. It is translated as CASSRPGHPFYEQYF.

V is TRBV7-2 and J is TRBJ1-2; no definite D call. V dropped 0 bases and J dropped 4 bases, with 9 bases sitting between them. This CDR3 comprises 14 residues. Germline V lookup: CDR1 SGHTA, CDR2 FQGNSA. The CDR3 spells CASSLAPDFYGYTF. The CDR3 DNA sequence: TGTGCCAGCAGCTTAGCGCCAGACTTCTATGGCTACACCTTC.

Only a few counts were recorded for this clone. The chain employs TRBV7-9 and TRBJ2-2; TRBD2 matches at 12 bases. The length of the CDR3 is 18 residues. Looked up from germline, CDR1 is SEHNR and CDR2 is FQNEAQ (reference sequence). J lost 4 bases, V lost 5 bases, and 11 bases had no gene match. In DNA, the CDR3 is TGTGCCAGCAGCGTCCTACCGGGACTAGCGGGTGTCACCGGGGAGCTGTTTTTT. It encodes CASSVLPGLAGVTGELFF.

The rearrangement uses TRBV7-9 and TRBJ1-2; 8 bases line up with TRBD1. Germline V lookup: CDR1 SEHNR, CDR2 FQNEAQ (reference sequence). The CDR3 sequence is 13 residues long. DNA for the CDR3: TGTTCCTGGGGAACAGGGGGGATCTATGGCTACACCTTC. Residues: CSWGTGGIYGYTF.

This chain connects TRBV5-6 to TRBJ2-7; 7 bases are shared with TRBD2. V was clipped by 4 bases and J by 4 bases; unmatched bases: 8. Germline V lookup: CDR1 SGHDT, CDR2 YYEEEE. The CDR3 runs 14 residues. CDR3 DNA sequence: TGTGCCAGCAGCCCCGGAGCGGGAAGTTACGAGCAGTACTTC. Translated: CASSPGAGSYEQYF.

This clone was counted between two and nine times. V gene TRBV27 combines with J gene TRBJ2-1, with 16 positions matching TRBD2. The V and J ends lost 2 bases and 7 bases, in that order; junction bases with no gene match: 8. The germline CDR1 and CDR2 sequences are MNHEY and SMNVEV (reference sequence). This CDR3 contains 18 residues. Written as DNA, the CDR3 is TGTGCCAGCAGTTTACGGGGACTAGCGGGAGGGGTCCGGAATGAGCAGTTCTTC. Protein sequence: CASSLRGLAGGVRNEQFF.

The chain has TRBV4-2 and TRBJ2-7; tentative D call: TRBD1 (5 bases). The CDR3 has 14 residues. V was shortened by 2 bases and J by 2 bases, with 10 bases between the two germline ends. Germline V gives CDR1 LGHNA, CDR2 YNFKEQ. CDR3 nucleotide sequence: TGTGCCAGCAGCCAAAGGGGCTGGACCTACGAGCAGTACTTC. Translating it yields CASSQRGWTYEQYF.

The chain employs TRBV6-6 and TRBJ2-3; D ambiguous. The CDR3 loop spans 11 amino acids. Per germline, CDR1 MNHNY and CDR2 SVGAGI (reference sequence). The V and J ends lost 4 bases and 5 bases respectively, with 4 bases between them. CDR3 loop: CASSSGDTQYF. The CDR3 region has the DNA TGTGCCAGCAGTTCCGGAGATACGCAGTATTTT.

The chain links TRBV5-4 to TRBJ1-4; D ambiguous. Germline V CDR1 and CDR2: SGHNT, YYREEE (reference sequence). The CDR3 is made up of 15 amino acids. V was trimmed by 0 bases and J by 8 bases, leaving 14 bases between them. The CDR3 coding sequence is TGTGCCAGCAGCTTGGCCGAGCAGGTGCCCGAAAAACTGTTTTTT. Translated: CASSLAEQVPEKLFF.

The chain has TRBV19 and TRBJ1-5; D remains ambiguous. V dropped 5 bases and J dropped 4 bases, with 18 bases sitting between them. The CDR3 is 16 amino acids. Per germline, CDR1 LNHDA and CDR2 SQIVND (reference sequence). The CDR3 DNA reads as TGTGCCAGTAGTCCAAAAAATACGCGGAGAAATCAGCCCCAGCATTTT. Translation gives CASSPKNTRRNQPQHF.

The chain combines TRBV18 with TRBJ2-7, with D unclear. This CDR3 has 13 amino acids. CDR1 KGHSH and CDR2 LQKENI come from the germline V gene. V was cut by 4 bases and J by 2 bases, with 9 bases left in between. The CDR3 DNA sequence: TGTGCCAGCTCACTGTCAGATCCCTACGAGCAGTACTTC. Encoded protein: CASSLSDPYEQYF.

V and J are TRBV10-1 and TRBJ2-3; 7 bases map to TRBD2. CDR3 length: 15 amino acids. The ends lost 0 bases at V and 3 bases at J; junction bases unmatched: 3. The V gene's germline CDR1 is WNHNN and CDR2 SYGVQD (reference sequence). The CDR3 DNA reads TGCGCCAGCAGTGAGTCGGGAGGGAGGACAGATACGCAGTATTTT. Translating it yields CASSESGGRTDTQYF.

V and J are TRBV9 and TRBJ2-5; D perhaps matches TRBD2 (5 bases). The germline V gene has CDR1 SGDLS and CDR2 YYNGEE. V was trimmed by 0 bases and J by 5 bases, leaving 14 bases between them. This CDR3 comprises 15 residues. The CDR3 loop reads CASSVAPGPGETQYF. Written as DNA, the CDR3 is TGTGCCAGCAGCGTAGCTCCCGGGCCGGGGGAGACCCAGTACTTC.

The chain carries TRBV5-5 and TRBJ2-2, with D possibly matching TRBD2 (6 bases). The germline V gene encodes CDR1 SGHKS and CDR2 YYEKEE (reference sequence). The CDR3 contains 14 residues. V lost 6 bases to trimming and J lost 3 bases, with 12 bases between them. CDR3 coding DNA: TGTGCCAGCACGTTTAGCGGTCACACCGGGGAGCTGTTTTTT. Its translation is CASTFSGHTGELFF.

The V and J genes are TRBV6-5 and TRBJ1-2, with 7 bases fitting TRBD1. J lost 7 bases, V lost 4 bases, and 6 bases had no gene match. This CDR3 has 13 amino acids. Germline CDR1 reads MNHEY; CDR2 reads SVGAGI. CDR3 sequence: CASSSTGSGGYTF. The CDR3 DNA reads TGTGCCAGCAGTTCGACAGGGTCTGGTGGCTACACCTTC.

The CDR3: CASSSETGRNTEAFF. DNA of the CDR3: TGTGCCAGCAGCTCCGAGACAGGGCGGAACACTGAAGCTTTCTTT. The chain joins TRBV7-2 to TRBJ1-1; 7 bases match TRBD1. Losses at the gene ends were 4 bases for V and 1 base for J; bases not matched to a gene: 6. CDR3 size: 15 residues. Per the germline V gene, CDR1 is SGHTA and CDR2 is FQGNSA.

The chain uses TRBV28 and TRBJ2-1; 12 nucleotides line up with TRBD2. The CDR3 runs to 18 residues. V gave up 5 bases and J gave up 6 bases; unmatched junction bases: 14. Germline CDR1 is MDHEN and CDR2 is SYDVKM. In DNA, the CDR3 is TGTGCCAGCAGTAGGACTAGCGGGAAGGGAGGGTTGCCCAATGAGCAGTTCTTC. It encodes CASSRTSGKGGLPNEQFF.

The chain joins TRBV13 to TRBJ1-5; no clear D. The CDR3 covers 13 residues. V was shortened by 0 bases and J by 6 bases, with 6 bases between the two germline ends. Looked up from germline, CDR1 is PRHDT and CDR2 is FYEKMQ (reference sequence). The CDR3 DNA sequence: TGTGCCAGCAGCTTAGGGGGGAGTCAGCCCCAGCATTTT. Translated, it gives CASSLGGSQPQHF. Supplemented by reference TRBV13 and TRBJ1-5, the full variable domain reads AAGVIQSPRHLIKEKRETATLKCYPIPRHDTVYWYQQGPGQDPQFLISFYEKMQSDKGSIPDRFSAQQFSDYHSELNMSSLELGDSALYFCASSLGGSQPQHFGDGTRLSIL.

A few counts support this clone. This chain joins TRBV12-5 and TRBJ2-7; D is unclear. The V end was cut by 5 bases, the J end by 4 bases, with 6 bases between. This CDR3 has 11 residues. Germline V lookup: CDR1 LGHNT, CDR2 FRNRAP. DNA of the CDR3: TGTGCTAGTGGTACTGTTTACGAGCAGTACTTC. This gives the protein CASGTVYEQYF.

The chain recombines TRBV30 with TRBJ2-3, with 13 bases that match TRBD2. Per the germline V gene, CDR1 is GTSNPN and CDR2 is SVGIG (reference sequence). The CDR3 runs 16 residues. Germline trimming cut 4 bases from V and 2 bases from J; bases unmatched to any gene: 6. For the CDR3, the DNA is TGTGCCTGGACCACCGGGACTAGCGGGACCACAGATACGCAGTATTTT. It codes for CAWTTGTSGTTDTQYF.

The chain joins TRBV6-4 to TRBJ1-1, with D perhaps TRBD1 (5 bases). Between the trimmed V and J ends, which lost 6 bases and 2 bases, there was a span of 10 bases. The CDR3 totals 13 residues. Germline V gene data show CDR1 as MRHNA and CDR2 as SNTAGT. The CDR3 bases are TGTGCCAGCAGGGGGGGTGATAACACTGAAGCTTTCTTT. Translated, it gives CASRGGDNTEAFF.

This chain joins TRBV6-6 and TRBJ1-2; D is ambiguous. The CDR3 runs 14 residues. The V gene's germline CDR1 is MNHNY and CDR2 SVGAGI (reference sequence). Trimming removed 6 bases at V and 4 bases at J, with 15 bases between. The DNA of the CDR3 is TGTGCCAGCAGCCCCGGACGGGGAGGCTATGGCTACACCTTC. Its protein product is CASSPGRGGYGYTF.